One sample yielded the 10 T cell receptor beta chains listed below, sequenced in a study of T cell repertoires in ileal Crohn's disease. Profiled with immunoSEQ multiplex PCR; TCRdb holds only in-frame clones, not every one. The table shows 8,000 to 8,500 clones, with approximately 96% occurring only once. Sample: ileal tissue. The receptors stem from an adult with Crohn's disease.

This chain links TRBV5-1 with TRBJ2-1; D is perhaps TRBD2 (5 bases). Germline lookup yields CDR1 SGHRS and CDR2 YFSETQ. V was clipped by 1 base and J by 5 bases, with 16 bases between them. The CDR3 is made up of 16 amino acids. The CDR3 is CASSLSTGRDHNEQFF. In DNA, the CDR3 is TGCGCCAGCAGCTTGAGTACGGGCCGGGATCACAATGAGCAGTTCTTC.

The V and J genes are TRBV5-3 and TRBJ1-6; 9 bases are shared with TRBD1. TRBV5-3 is placed among ORFs of uncertain function. The CDR3 has 18 residues. V lost 4 bases, J lost 2 bases, and 10 bases stayed unmatched. The CDR3 here is CARSDGQGRLPYNSPLHF. CDR3 nucleotides: TGTGCCAGAAGCGATGGACAGGGGCGTTTACCCTATAATTCACCCCTCCACTTT.

This clone appeared once. V gene TRBV5-1 combines with J gene TRBJ1-2, with 8 bases aligning to TRBD1. Per the germline V gene, CDR1 is SGHRS and CDR2 is YFSETQ. J gave up 8 bases and V 4 bases, and 7 bases lay outside the gene matches. The CDR3 sequence is 13 residues long. This CDR3 is CASSVQGARGYTF. The CDR3, as DNA: TGCGCCAGCAGCGTGCAGGGGGCGCGGGGCTACACCTTC.

The chain has TRBV5-1 and TRBJ2-1, with 10 nucleotides matching TRBD2. Germline V gene lookup returns CDR1 SGHRS and CDR2 YFSETQ. The CDR3 consists of 16 residues. Trimming at V came to 2 bases and at J to 2 bases, leaving 4 bases not matched to a gene. The CDR3 region has the DNA TGCGCCAGCAGCTTACCCAGCGGGGGGGCCTACAATGAGCAGTTCTTC. Protein: CASSLPSGGAYNEQFF.

The rearrangement links TRBV5-1 to TRBJ2-2; 9 nucleotides align to TRBD1. This CDR3 region has 17 residues. The germline V gene encodes CDR1 SGHRS and CDR2 YFSETQ. With V trimmed by 5 bases and J by 2 bases, 10 bases remained unmatched. DNA of the CDR3: TGCGCCAGCAGTTGGAACAGGGGGCATACTAACACCGGGGAGCTGTTTTTT. Its translation is CASSWNRGHTNTGELFF.

This chain uses TRBV5-8 with TRBJ2-5; D is possibly TRBD1 (5 bases). Trimming stripped 2 bases from V and 3 bases from J, with 14 bases between. CDR3 size: 15 residues. In germline, CDR1 is SGHTS, CDR2 YDEGEE. The CDR3 sequence is CASSLRLQGKETQYF. Here the CDR3 DNA reads TGTGCCAGCAGCTTAAGATTGCAGGGCAAAGAGACCCAGTACTTC.

The rearrangement joins TRBV27 to TRBJ2-7; TRBD2 might be the D (6 bases). V was trimmed by 4 bases and J by 3 bases, leaving 19 bases between them. The germline CDR1 and CDR2 sequences are MNHEY and SMNVEV (reference sequence). There are 16 residues in the CDR3. CDR3 in DNA: TGTGCCAGCAGTTGGCGGGGCAGCGGGTTAGTCTACGAGCAGTACTTC. The encoded protein is CASSWRGSGLVYEQYF.

V and J are TRBV15 and TRBJ2-3, with D possibly being TRBD1 (6 bases). CDR3 length: 13 residues. CDR1 is LNHNV and CDR2 is YYDKDF in the germline V gene (reference sequence). V shed 3 bases and J shed 6 bases, with 10 bases lying between them. The CDR3 reads CATSSPDRDTQYF. Here the CDR3 DNA reads TGTGCCACCAGCAGTCCAGACAGGGATACGCAGTATTTT.

The chain combines TRBV27 with TRBJ1-2, with 7 nucleotides matching TRBD1. Germline assignment: CDR1 MNHEY and CDR2 SMNVEV (reference sequence). The trim removed 8 bases at V and 2 bases at J, leaving 11 bases unmatched. CDR3 length equals 15 residues. In DNA form, the CDR3 reads TGTGCCAGCGCCGGGACAGCTTTTGGAAACTATGGCTACACCTTC. Its translation: CASAGTAFGNYGYTF.

The rearrangement links TRBV5-1 to TRBJ2-3, with D possibly matching TRBD2 (5 bases). V was clipped by 0 bases and J by 1 base, with 9 bases between them. Germline V gene lookup returns CDR1 SGHRS and CDR2 YFSETQ. The length of the CDR3 is 15 residues. CDR3 region: CASSLVAHGTDTQYF. The CDR3 DNA is TGCGCCAGCAGCTTGGTAGCGCACGGCACAGATACGCAGTATTTT.